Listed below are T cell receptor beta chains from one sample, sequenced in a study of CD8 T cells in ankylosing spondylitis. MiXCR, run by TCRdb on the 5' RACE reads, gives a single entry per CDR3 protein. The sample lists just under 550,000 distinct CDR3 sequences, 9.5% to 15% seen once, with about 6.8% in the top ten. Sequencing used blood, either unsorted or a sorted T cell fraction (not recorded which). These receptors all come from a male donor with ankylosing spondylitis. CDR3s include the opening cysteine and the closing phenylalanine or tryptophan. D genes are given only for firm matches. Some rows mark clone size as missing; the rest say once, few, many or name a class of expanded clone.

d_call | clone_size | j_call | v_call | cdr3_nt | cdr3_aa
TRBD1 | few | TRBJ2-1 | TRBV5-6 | TGTGCCAGCAGCGTTCGCCCGGACAGGGAAGGTTGTGAGCAGTTCTTC | CASSVRPDREGCEQFF
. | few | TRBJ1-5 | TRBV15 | TGTGCCACCAGCAGAAGGCCGGGGGTCACGGTTCAGCCCCAGCATTTT | CATSRRPGVTVQPQHF
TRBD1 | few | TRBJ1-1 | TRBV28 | TGTGCCAGCAGTTTTGGGCAGGGGGTGAACACTGAAGCTTTCTTT | CASSFGQGVNTEAFF
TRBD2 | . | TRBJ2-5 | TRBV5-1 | TGCGCCAGCAGCTTGGATCGAGCGGGAGACGGGGAGACCCAGTACTTC | CASSLDRAGDGETQYF
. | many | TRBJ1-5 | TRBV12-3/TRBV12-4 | TGTGCCAGCACCCGGGGACCTAATCAGCCCCAGCATTTT | CASTRGPNQPQHF
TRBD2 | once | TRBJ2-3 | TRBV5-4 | TGTGCCAGCAGCTTGGCTAGCGGGAGTTTCGATACGCAGTATTTT | CASSLASGSFDTQYF
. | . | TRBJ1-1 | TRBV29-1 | TGCAGCGTCGAAACACAGGGTTCGTACACTGAAGCTTTCTTT | CSVETQGSYTEAFF
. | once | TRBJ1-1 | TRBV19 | TGTGCCAGTACCCTCATGTCTGGGGGAACTGAAGCTTTCTTT | CASTLMSGGTEAFF
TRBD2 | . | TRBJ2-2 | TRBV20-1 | TGCAGTGCCCCTCGGCGGGAGGGGGCCGGGGAGCTGTTTTTT | CSAPRREGAGELFF
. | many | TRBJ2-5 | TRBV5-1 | TGCGCCAGCAGCTGGGGCCGGAGCCTACAAGAGACCCAGTACTTC | CASSWGRSLQETQYF
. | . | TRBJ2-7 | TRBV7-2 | TGTGCCAGCAGCTCACAACGGGGGAGCTCCTACGAGCAGTACTTC | CASSSQRGSSYEQYF
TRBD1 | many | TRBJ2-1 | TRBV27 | TGTGCCAGCAGTCGTCGGGACAGGGGGTCCTACAATGAGCAGTTCTTC | CASSRRDRGSYNEQFF
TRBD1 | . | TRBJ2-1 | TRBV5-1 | TGCGCCAGCAGCCCGACAGGGATAGGTGAGCAGTTCTTC | CASSPTGIGEQFF
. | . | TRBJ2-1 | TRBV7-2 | TGTGCCAGCAATCGTTTGGGCAGGAGCTCCTACAATGAGCAGTTCTTC | CASNRLGRSSYNEQFF
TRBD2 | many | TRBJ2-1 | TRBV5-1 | TGCGCCAGCAGCCCCTCGTTGAGCGGGAGGAATGAGCAGTTCTTC | CASSPSLSGRNEQFF
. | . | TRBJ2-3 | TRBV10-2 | TGCGCCATATCCCCAGGGTTCCCTAGCACAGATACGCAGTATTTT | CAISPGFPSTDTQYF
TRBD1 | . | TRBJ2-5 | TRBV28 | TGTGCCAGCACTCTGCCGGGACAGGGACAAGAGACCCAGTACTTC | CASTLPGQGQETQYF
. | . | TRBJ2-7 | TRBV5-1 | TGCGCCAGCGGCTTGGCAGGACTATCCGAGCAGTACTTC | CASGLAGLSEQYF
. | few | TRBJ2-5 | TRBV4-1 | TGCGCCAGCAGCCAAGAAGGAAATGGCAGGAGCCAAGAGACCCAGTACTTC | CASSQEGNGRSQETQYF
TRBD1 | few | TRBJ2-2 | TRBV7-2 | TGTGCCAGCAGCCGGGACAGGGGAATCGGGGAGCTGTTTTTT | CASSRDRGIGELFF
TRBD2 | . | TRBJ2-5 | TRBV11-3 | TGTGCCAGCAGCCCGGGACTATCTTTCCAAGAGACCCAGTACTTC | CASSPGLSFQETQYF
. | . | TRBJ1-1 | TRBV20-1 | TGCAGTGCTTATCAGGGTAGGGTGAACACTGAAGCTTTCTTT | CSAYQGRVNTEAFF
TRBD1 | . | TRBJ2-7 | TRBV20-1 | TGCAGTGCTAGTCAGGGGGCAGTCGACGAGCAGTACTTC | CSASQGAVDEQYF